A single sample gave rise to the 17 T cell receptor beta chains below, sequenced in a study of blood T cell repertoires in COVID-19. This table comes from immunoSEQ multiplex PCR, and its TCRdb copy is limited to in-frame clones, with some not included. The sample records nearly 350,000 clones, around 87% being singletons. Sequenced: peripheral blood. The receptors were gathered from a woman in her forties or fifties with COVID-19, enrolled during active disease.

CDR3 loop: CASSYGGHTNTEAFF. In nucleotides, the CDR3 is TGTGCCAGCAGTTACGGTGGACACACGAACACTGAAGCTTTCTTT. The rearrangement joins TRBV6-5 to TRBJ1-1; TRBD1 is a possible D gene (5 bases). The germline V and J ends were trimmed by 2 bases and 1 base, with 11 bases remaining between them. CDR1 is MNHEY and CDR2 is SVGAGI in the germline V gene. There are 15 residues in the CDR3.

This clone was detected only once. The V and J genes are TRBV10-3 and TRBJ2-7; 7 nucleotides align to TRBD1. The V segment lost 10 bases and the J segment 2 bases; nucleotides outside the gene matches: 5. This CDR3 region has 12 residues. The germline V gene has CDR1 ENHRY and CDR2 SYGVKD. CDR3 in amino acids: CATTGVPYEQYF. Written as DNA, the CDR3 is TGTGCCACCACAGGGGTCCCCTACGAGCAGTACTTC.

V and J are TRBV7-9 and TRBJ2-2; D might be TRBD1 (5 bases). From germline, CDR1 is SEHNR and CDR2 FQNEAQ (reference sequence). The V end lost 5 bases, the J end lost 0 bases, and 22 bases lay between the germline ends. The CDR3 is 19 residues long. CDR3: CASSQRLERRTPNTGELFF. DNA of the CDR3: TGTGCCAGCAGCCAACGTTTAGAAAGAAGGACACCGAACACCGGGGAGCTGTTTTTT.

The chain is built from TRBV24-1 and TRBJ2-7; 7 bases line up with TRBD1. CDR1 and CDR2 (germline): KGHDR, SFDVKD. This CDR3 region has 15 residues. Trimming cost V 4 bases and J 6 bases; bases outside gene matches: 11. CDR3 nucleotide sequence: TGTGCCACCAGTGACAAGACAGGGCTACTCCTCGAGCAGTACTTC. Its translation: CATSDKTGLLLEQYF.

J is TRBJ2-3 and V is TRBV19; 11 positions agree with TRBD1. The CDR3 loop spans 15 amino acids. The germline V gene has CDR1 LNHDA and CDR2 SQIVND (reference sequence). V lost 6 bases to trimming and J lost 5 bases; unmatched junction nucleotides: 7. CDR3 protein: CASSSGTGGKDTQYF. The CDR3 coding sequence is TGTGCCAGTAGCTCGGGGACAGGGGGTAAAGATACGCAGTATTTT.

The chain is built from TRBV18 and TRBJ2-1; 7 positions agree with TRBD2. The CDR3 is made up of 15 amino acids. From germline, CDR1 is KGHSH and CDR2 LQKENI. The junction had 5 bases not matched to a gene; V was cut back by 5 bases and J by 1 base. The CDR3: CASSKPGGSYNEQFF. As DNA, the CDR3 is TGTGCCAGCTCAAAACCGGGAGGATCCTACAATGAGCAGTTCTTC.

The chain joins TRBV30 to TRBJ1-3; 8 bases are a match to TRBD1. Germline CDR1 reads GTSNPN; CDR2 reads SVGIG (reference sequence). The V gene end was trimmed by 2 bases and the J gene end by 4 bases; junction bases not matched to a gene: 4. The CDR3 is 14 amino acids. CDR3: CAWSMRQGGNTIYF. The CDR3 DNA reads TGTGCCTGGAGTATGAGACAGGGGGGAAACACCATATATTTT.

This clone was observed a handful of times. The chain employs TRBV6-1 and TRBJ1-4; TRBD1 might be the D (5 bases). The CDR3 consists of 16 residues. The germline CDR1 and CDR2 sequences are MNHNS and SASEGT. The V end was cut by 3 bases, the J end by 0 bases, with 11 bases between. The CDR3 loop reads CASSDYGGSTNEKLFF. CDR3 nucleotides: TGTGCCAGCAGTGACTATGGGGGGTCAACTAATGAAAAACTGTTTTTT.

This sequence joins TRBV4-1 and TRBJ2-7; tentative D call: TRBD1 (6 bases). CDR1 is MGHRA and CDR2 is YSYEKL in the germline V gene. The CDR3 is 13 amino acids. V lost 3 bases, J lost 6 bases, and 12 bases lay in between. Here the CDR3 DNA reads TGCGCCAGCAGCCAGGGGGCCTTCTCCGAGCAGTACTTC. It yields the protein CASSQGAFSEQYF.

The chain is built from TRBV5-1 and TRBJ2-2, with TRBD2 matching over 7 bases. Trimming cost V 2 bases and J 7 bases; bases outside gene matches: 17. This CDR3 has 18 residues. Germline V lookup: CDR1 SGHRS, CDR2 YFSETQ. The CDR3, as DNA: TGCGCCAGCAGCTTCCAGGGACCCGGGACTATTACCGGCGGGGAGCTGTTTTTT. The encoded protein is CASSFQGPGTITGGELFF.

The rearrangement uses TRBV30 and TRBJ1-2, with 7 bases matching TRBD1. CDR1 is GTSNPN and CDR2 is SVGIG in the germline V gene (reference sequence). The CDR3 is made up of 14 amino acids. Trimming at V came to 2 bases and at J to 6 bases, leaving 9 bases not matched to a gene. Here the CDR3 DNA reads TGTGCCTGGAGTCTCCGGACAGGTCGAAATGGCTACACCTTC. It encodes CAWSLRTGRNGYTF.

V gene TRBV12-3 or TRBV12-4 combines with J gene TRBJ1-1; D unclear. V lost 8 bases and J lost 7, with 11 bases in between. The CDR3 totals 11 residues. The CDR3 region is CASGRTVEAFF. CDR3 DNA: TGTGCCAGCGGGCGAACGGTTGAAGCTTTCTTT.

This chain connects TRBV5-1 to TRBJ2-1; 10 bases agree with TRBD2. This CDR3 is 17 amino acids long. V gave up 0 bases and J gave up 9 bases; unmatched junction bases: 12. The germline V gene encodes CDR1 SGHRS and CDR2 YFSETQ. The CDR3 DNA sequence: TGCGCCAGCAGCTTGGGATCTAGCGGGAGTAGGCGGGCTGAGCAGTTCTTC. It translates to CASSLGSSGSRRAEQFF.

The gene calls are TRBV6-6 and TRBJ1-2, with D possibly TRBD1 on 6 matching bases. The CDR3 covers 13 residues. V lost 6 bases and J 4 bases, leaving 12 bases between the germline ends. The V gene's germline CDR1 is MNHNY and CDR2 SVGAGI (reference sequence). The CDR3 sequence: CASSPTGSYGYTF. Here the CDR3 DNA reads TGTGCCAGCAGCCCCACAGGGTCCTATGGCTACACCTTC.

The chain combines TRBV6-5 with TRBJ1-2; D unresolved. The germline V gene encodes CDR1 MNHEY and CDR2 SVGAGI. This CDR3 has 15 residues. Trimming removed 7 bases from V and 5 bases from J, with 20 bases in between. The CDR3 loop is CASTPLVGDRYGYTF. The CDR3 bases are TGTGCCAGCACCCCCCTGGTCGGGGATCGATATGGCTACACCTTC.

The V and J genes are TRBV14 and TRBJ1-6, with unresolved D. CDR3 length: 13 amino acids. Germline V CDR1 and CDR2: SGHDN, FVKESK. V was shortened by 2 bases and J by 7 bases, with 6 bases between the two germline ends. CDR3 sequence: CASSQYVNSPLHF. For the CDR3, the DNA is TGTGCCAGCAGCCAATATGTAAATTCACCCCTCCACTTT. The full variable domain, with the rest looked up from reference TRBV14 and TRBJ1-6, is EAGVTQFPSHSVIEKGQTVTLRCDPISGHDNLYWYRRVMGKEIKFLLHFVKESKQDESGMPNNRFLAERTGGTYSTLKVQPAELEDSGVYFCASSQYVNSPLHFGNGTRLTVT.

The V and J genes are TRBV3-1 (or the pseudogene TRBV3-2) and TRBJ2-5, with D perhaps matching TRBD1 (6 bases). V was shortened by 5 bases and J by 2 bases, with 9 bases between the two germline ends. Germline lookup yields CDR1 LGHDT and CDR2 YNNKEL (reference sequence). This CDR3 contains 13 residues. The CDR3 region is CASSSGTQETQYF. In nucleotides, the CDR3 is TGTGCCAGCAGCTCCGGGACACAAGAGACCCAGTACTTC.